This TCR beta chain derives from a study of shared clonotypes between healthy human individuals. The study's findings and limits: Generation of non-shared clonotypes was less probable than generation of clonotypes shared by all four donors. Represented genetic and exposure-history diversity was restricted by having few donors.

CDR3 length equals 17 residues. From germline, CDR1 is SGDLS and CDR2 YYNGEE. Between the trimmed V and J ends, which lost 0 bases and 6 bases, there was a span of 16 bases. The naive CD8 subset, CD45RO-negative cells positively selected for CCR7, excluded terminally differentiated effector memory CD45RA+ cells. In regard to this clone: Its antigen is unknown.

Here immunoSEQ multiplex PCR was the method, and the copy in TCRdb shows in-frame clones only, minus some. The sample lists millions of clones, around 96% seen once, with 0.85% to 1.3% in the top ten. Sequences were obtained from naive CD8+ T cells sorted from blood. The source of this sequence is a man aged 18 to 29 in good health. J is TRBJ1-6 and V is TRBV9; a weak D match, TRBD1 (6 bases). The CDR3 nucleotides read TGTGCCAGCAGCGTAGCGTCGTCCGGGGGGCTTAATTCACCCCTCCACTTT. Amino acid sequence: CASSVASSGGLNSPLHF.